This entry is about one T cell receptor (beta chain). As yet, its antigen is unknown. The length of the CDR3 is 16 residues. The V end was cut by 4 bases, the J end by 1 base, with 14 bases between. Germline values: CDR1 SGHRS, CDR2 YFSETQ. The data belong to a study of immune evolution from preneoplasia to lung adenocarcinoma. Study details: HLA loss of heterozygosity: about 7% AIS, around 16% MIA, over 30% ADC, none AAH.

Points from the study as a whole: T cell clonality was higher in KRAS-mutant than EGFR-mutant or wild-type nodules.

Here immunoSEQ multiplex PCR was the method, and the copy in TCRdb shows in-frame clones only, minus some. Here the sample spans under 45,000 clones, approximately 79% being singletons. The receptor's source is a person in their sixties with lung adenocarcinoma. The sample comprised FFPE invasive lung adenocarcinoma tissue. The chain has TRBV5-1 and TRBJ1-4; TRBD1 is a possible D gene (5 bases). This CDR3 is CASSEQGIGTNEKLFF. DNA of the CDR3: TGCGCCAGCAGCGAGCAGGGTATAGGAACTAATGAAAAACTGTTTTTT.